A selection of T cell receptor beta chains follows, all from one sample in a study of long-term antiretroviral therapy in people with HIV. Profiled with immunoSEQ multiplex PCR; TCRdb holds only in-frame clones, not every one. Of 32,000 or so clones listed, 70% to 90% are singletons. Sequencing was performed on unsorted PBMCs, taken 3.2 years before starting antiretroviral therapy. The origin of the receptors is a man aged 50-59 years with HIV. The CDR3 runs from the conserved cysteine through the conserved F or W. The D gene is left open where the match is weak.

V gene,J gene,D gene,CDR3 protein,CDR3 DNA
TRBV4-3,TRBJ2-3,.,CASSQDTGPTESVDTDTQYF,TGCGCCAGCAGCCAAGATACGGGCCCCACAGAGAGTGTTGACACAGATACGCAGTATTTT
TRBV30,TRBJ2-5,.,CAWSVGTQETQYF,TGTGCCTGGAGTGTCGGCACCCAGGAGACCCAGTACTTC
TRBV28,TRBJ1-5,.,CASSFALISNQPQHF,TGTGCCAGCAGTTTTGCACTGATTAGCAATCAGCCCCAGCATTTT
TRBV19,TRBJ2-7,.,CASMRDSGSYEQYF,TGTGCCAGTATGCGGGATTCTGGATCCTACGAGCAGTACTTC
TRBV6-5,TRBJ1-5,TRBD1,CASSYAGTGGQPQHF,TGTGCCAGCAGTTACGCGGGGACAGGGGGCCAGCCCCAGCATTTT
TRBV5-1,TRBJ1-1,.,CASSEQGSFTEAFF,TGCGCCAGCTCCGAACAGGGATCGTTCACTGAAGCTTTCTTT
TRBV6-1,TRBJ1-6,.,CASSEGGYDSPLHF,TGTGCCAGCAGTGAAGGCGGGTACGATTCACCCCTCCACTTT
TRBV7-2,TRBJ1-1,.,CASTLRTSSTEAFF,TGTGCCAGCACCCTACGGACATCATCCACTGAAGCTTTCTTT
TRBV9,TRBJ1-4,.,CASSVDLGEREKLFF,TGTGCCAGCAGCGTAGATTTAGGGGAGAGAGAAAAACTGTTTTTT
TRBV6-5,TRBJ2-7,.,CASSQAGADYEQYF,TGTGCCAGCAGTCAAGCCGGGGCCGATTACGAGCAGTACTTC
TRBV7-3,TRBJ2-3,TRBD2,CASRGTSENTQYF,TGTGCCAGCAGAGGGACTAGTGAGAATACGCAGTATTTT
TRBV6-1,TRBJ1-2,.,CASREGGLDGYTF,TGTGCCAGCAGGGAAGGGGGACTCGATGGCTACACCTTC
TRBV19,TRBJ2-5,.,CTYKGDKTQYF,TGTACCTATAAGGGGGATAAGACCCAGTACTTC
TRBV6-5,TRBJ2-7,.,CASSYVLLAEYEQYF,TGTGCCAGCAGTTACGTACTTTTGGCAGAGTACGAGCAGTACTTC
TRBV5-1,TRBJ2-7,.,CASSSDVWIYEQYF,TGCGCCAGCAGCTCGGACGTATGGATATACGAGCAGTACTTC
TRBV19,TRBJ1-1,.,CASSIVGGDTEAFF,TGTGCCAGTAGTATTGTCGGAGGGGACACTGAAGCTTTCTTT
TRBV18,TRBJ2-3,.,CASSPQGSADTQYF,TGTGCCAGCTCACCACAGGGAAGTGCAGATACGCAGTATTTT
TRBV11-2,TRBJ2-3,.,CASSPLRTSLTDTQYF,TGTGCCAGCAGCCCCCTGCGGACCAGTCTCACAGATACGCAGTATTTT
TRBV7-9,TRBJ1-6,TRBD1,CASSLDQGARSPLHF,TGTGCCAGCAGCTTAGATCAGGGGGCAAGGTCACCCCTCCACTTT